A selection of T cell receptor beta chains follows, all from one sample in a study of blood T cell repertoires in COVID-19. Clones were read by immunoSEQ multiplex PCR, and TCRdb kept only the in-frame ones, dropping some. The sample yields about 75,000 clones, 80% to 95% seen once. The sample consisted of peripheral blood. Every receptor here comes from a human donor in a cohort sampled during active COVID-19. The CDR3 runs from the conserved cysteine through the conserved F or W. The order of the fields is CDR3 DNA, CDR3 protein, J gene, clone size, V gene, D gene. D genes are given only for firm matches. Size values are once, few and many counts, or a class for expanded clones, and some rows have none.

CDR3 DNA: TGCGCCAGCAGCTTTGGGAGCGGGGCGGGTTCGACAGATACGCAGTATTTT
CDR3 protein: CASSFGSGAGSTDTQYF
J gene: TRBJ2-3
clone size: NA
V gene: TRBV5-1
D gene: TRBD2

CDR3 DNA: TGTGCCAGTAGTATAGCCCGGACAGGGAGCTCCTATAATTCACCCCTCCACTTT
CDR3 protein: CASSIARTGSSYNSPLHF
J gene: TRBJ1-6
clone size: NA
V gene: TRBV19
D gene: TRBD1

CDR3 DNA: TGTGCCAGCATCGACAGGGGGCTACGCACTGAAGCTTTCTTT
CDR3 protein: CASIDRGLRTEAFF
J gene: TRBJ1-1
clone size: NA
V gene: TRBV6-5
D gene: TRBD1

CDR3 DNA: TGTGCCAGCAGGGGACAGATGAACACTGAAGCTTTCTTT
CDR3 protein: CASRGQMNTEAFF
J gene: TRBJ1-1
clone size: NA
V gene: TRBV2
D gene: TRBD1

CDR3 DNA: TGTGCCAGCAGCCTCACGCTAGGACAGGTGAACACTGAAGCTTTCTTT
CDR3 protein: CASSLTLGQVNTEAFF
J gene: TRBJ1-1
clone size: NA
V gene: TRBV5-6
D gene: TRBD1

CDR3 DNA: TGTGCCAGCAGCACCACAGGGGGCCGTAATTCACCCCTCCACTTT
CDR3 protein: CASSTTGGRNSPLHF
J gene: TRBJ1-6
clone size: NA
V gene: TRBV7-2
D gene: TRBD1

CDR3 DNA: TGTGCCAGCTCACCGAGCCAAGAGACCCAGTACTTC
CDR3 protein: CASSPSQETQYF
J gene: TRBJ2-5
clone size: NA
V gene: TRBV18
D gene: NA

CDR3 DNA: TGTGCCAGCAGCCCATTGACAGGGAGGAGGGGGGAGCTGTTTTTT
CDR3 protein: CASSPLTGRRGELFF
J gene: TRBJ2-2
clone size: NA
V gene: TRBV11-3
D gene: NA

CDR3 DNA: TGTGCTTCATCTCTGCGGGAGACCCAGTACTTC
CDR3 protein: CASSLRETQYF
J gene: TRBJ2-5
clone size: NA
V gene: TRBV25-1
D gene: NA

CDR3 DNA: TGTGCCAGCTTTCGCTATGGGGGCCACGAGCAGTACTTC
CDR3 protein: CASFRYGGHEQYF
J gene: TRBJ2-7
clone size: NA
V gene: TRBV27
D gene: NA

CDR3 DNA: TGTGCCACCAGCCACCGGAGAGGAACAGATACGCAGTATTTT
CDR3 protein: CATSHRRGTDTQYF
J gene: TRBJ2-3
clone size: NA
V gene: TRBV15
D gene: NA

CDR3 DNA: TGTGCCAGCAGCTTAGAGGCCTTGGCGGCAGCGAACACTGAAGCTTTCTTT
CDR3 protein: CASSLEALAAANTEAFF
J gene: TRBJ1-1
clone size: NA
V gene: TRBV7-8
D gene: NA

CDR3 DNA: TGTGCCAGCAGCGGAGGGAACGAGCAGTACTTC
CDR3 protein: CASSGGNEQYF
J gene: TRBJ2-7
clone size: NA
V gene: TRBV21-1
D gene: NA

CDR3 DNA: TGTGCCAGCAGTGGGGACAGCTCCTACGAGCAGTACTTC
CDR3 protein: CASSGDSSYEQYF
J gene: TRBJ2-7
clone size: NA
V gene: TRBV6-6
D gene: TRBD1

CDR3 DNA: TGTGCCAGCAGCCCCGGGACAGGGGGCCTGTTAGGCTACACCTTC
CDR3 protein: CASSPGTGGLLGYTF
J gene: TRBJ1-2
clone size: NA
V gene: TRBV9
D gene: TRBD1

CDR3 DNA: TGCGCCAGCAGCCTCGACAGGTACGACGAGCAGTACTTC
CDR3 protein: CASSLDRYDEQYF
J gene: TRBJ2-7
clone size: once
V gene: TRBV5-1
D gene: NA

CDR3 DNA: TGTGCCAGCAGTTCTAAGCAGGGGGGCGATGGCTACACCTTC
CDR3 protein: CASSSKQGGDGYTF
J gene: TRBJ1-2
clone size: NA
V gene: TRBV6-2/TRBV6-3
D gene: TRBD1

CDR3 DNA: TGTGCCAGCAGTTTATTGGGGGGAGGGAGCAATCAGCCCCAGCATTTT
CDR3 protein: CASSLLGGGSNQPQHF
J gene: TRBJ1-5
clone size: NA
V gene: TRBV27
D gene: NA

CDR3 DNA: TGCGCCAGCAGCACAACCGGGACACTTATCTACGAGCAGTACTTC
CDR3 protein: CASSTTGTLIYEQYF
J gene: TRBJ2-7
clone size: NA
V gene: TRBV5-1
D gene: NA

CDR3 DNA: TGTGCCAGCAGCTCTCTCGGGACTAGTGGAGAGACCCAGTACTTC
CDR3 protein: CASSSLGTSGETQYF
J gene: TRBJ2-5
clone size: NA
V gene: TRBV7-2
D gene: TRBD2

CDR3 DNA: TGTGCCAGCAGTTTAGGGAGGGCTGCGGGCGAGCAGTACTTC
CDR3 protein: CASSLGRAAGEQYF
J gene: TRBJ2-7
clone size: NA
V gene: TRBV27
D gene: TRBD2

CDR3 DNA: TGTGCCAGCAGTCTGGAGAGCTCCTACAATGAGCAGTTCTTC
CDR3 protein: CASSLESSYNEQFF
J gene: TRBJ2-1
clone size: once
V gene: TRBV7-9
D gene: NA

CDR3 DNA: TGTGCCAGCAGCTTGGGGCAGGGAACCCTGGGGAACACTGAAGCTTTCTTT
CDR3 protein: CASSLGQGTLGNTEAFF
J gene: TRBJ1-1
clone size: NA
V gene: TRBV5-4
D gene: NA

CDR3 DNA: TGTGCCAGCAGCTTTGCGGGTGGCAATCAGCCCCAGCATTTT
CDR3 protein: CASSFAGGNQPQHF
J gene: TRBJ1-5
clone size: NA
V gene: TRBV7-8
D gene: NA

CDR3 DNA: TGTGCCAGCAGTATAACACCAAGTTTTAACACTGAAGCTTTCTTT
CDR3 protein: CASSITPSFNTEAFF
J gene: TRBJ1-1
clone size: NA
V gene: TRBV28
D gene: NA

CDR3 DNA: TGCGCCAGCAGCCCGGGACAGGGGGCAGCTGGGGCCAACGTCCTGACTTTC
CDR3 protein: CASSPGQGAAGANVLTF
J gene: TRBJ2-6
clone size: NA
V gene: TRBV5-1
D gene: TRBD1

CDR3 DNA: TGTGCCAGCGCCTGGGGGGAGGGTGAAAAACTGTTTTTT
CDR3 protein: CASAWGEGEKLFF
J gene: TRBJ1-4
clone size: NA
V gene: TRBV2
D gene: NA

CDR3 DNA: TGCGCCAGCAGCTTGGAGGCGGTGGTAGTCACAGATACGCAGTATTTT
CDR3 protein: CASSLEAVVVTDTQYF
J gene: TRBJ2-3
clone size: once
V gene: TRBV5-1
D gene: NA

CDR3 DNA: TGCGCCAGCACAATAAAGGGGACGGGGGGTTTGGGTGAAAAACTGTTTTTT
CDR3 protein: CASTIKGTGGLGEKLFF
J gene: TRBJ1-4
clone size: NA
V gene: TRBV10-2
D gene: NA

CDR3 DNA: TGTGCCAGCAGTGTCGGCCCGCGGGGGCGCGCGGGGGAGACCCAGTACTTC
CDR3 protein: CASSVGPRGRAGETQYF
J gene: TRBJ2-5
clone size: NA
V gene: TRBV2
D gene: NA

CDR3 DNA: TGCAGCGTTGAAGTTTCGGGGGGACCCTTTTGGTTGAACACTGAAGCTTTCTTT
CDR3 protein: CSVEVSGGPFWLNTEAFF
J gene: TRBJ1-1
clone size: NA
V gene: TRBV29-1
D gene: NA